Following are 16 T cell receptor beta chains from one sample sequenced in a study of blood T cell repertoires in COVID-19. The repertoire was sequenced with immunoSEQ multiplex PCR; TCRdb's copy has only in-frame clones and lacks some. The sample includes about 64,000 clones, roughly 75% of them seen just once. The sequencing sample was made of peripheral blood. All receptors come from a man aged 55 to 70 with COVID-19, enrolled during active disease.

This clone was detected only a few times. In nucleotides, the CDR3 is TGCGCCAGCAGCTTGATGGGCGGGAGGGCCTACGAGCAGTACTTC. Amino acids: CASSLMGGRAYEQYF. This sequence joins TRBV5-1 and TRBJ2-7, with TRBD2 identical over 9 bases. The CDR3 runs 15 residues. V was clipped by 1 base and J by 2 bases; unmatched bases: 4. The germline V gene encodes CDR1 SGHRS and CDR2 YFSETQ.

The genes are TRBV7-9 and TRBJ1-1, with a tentative D call TRBD1 (5 bases). The CDR3 is made up of 15 amino acids. V lost 5 bases, J lost 1 base, and 14 bases lay in between. The germline CDR1 and CDR2 sequences are SEHNR and FQNEAQ (reference sequence). The CDR3 DNA reads TGTGCCAGCAGCGCCTACGGGGGAGGGAACACTGAAGCTTTCTTT. Translating it yields CASSAYGGGNTEAFF.

This clone was picked up a small number of times. The J gene is TRBJ2-5, the V gene TRBV5-4; the D gene is possibly TRBD2 (7 bases). The germline V gene has CDR1 SGHNT and CDR2 YYREEE (reference sequence). The CDR3 spans 16 residues. V dropped 3 bases and J dropped 9 bases, with 24 bases sitting between them. The CDR3 nucleotides read TGTGCCAGCAGCTCGATTGAGGGGGGGAGCGGCAAGGCCCAGTACTTC. Protein product: CASSSIEGGSGKAQYF.

V gene TRBV6-1 combines with J gene TRBJ2-7, with D maybe TRBD2 (6 bases). From germline, CDR1 is MNHNS and CDR2 SASEGT. V shed 1 base and J shed 6 bases, with 13 bases lying between them. CDR3 length: 14 amino acids. In DNA, the CDR3 is TGTGCCAGCAGTGAAGTAAACGGGGGACGCGAGCAGTACTTC. Translating it yields CASSEVNGGREQYF.

In nucleotides, the CDR3 is TGTGCCATCAGACCGGGGGGCGACAATGAGCAGTTCTTC. This encodes CAIRPGGDNEQFF. The V and J genes are TRBV10-3 and TRBJ2-1; possibly TRBD2 for D (7 bases). Germline CDR1 ENHRY, CDR2 SYGVKD. This CDR3 contains 13 residues. V was pared by 6 bases and J by 5 bases, with 11 bases between.

The J gene is TRBJ2-7, the V gene TRBV6-5; D gene uncertain. Per germline, CDR1 MNHEY and CDR2 SVGAGI. The CDR3 runs 15 residues. Trimming cost V 0 bases and J 0 bases, with 9 bases left between them. For the CDR3, the DNA is TGTGCCAGCAGTTACTCACAGCCCCCCTCCTACGAGCAGTACTTC. Residues: CASSYSQPPSYEQYF.

This clone was counted a single time. V gene TRBV14 combines with J gene TRBJ2-3, with a tentative D call TRBD1 (6 bases). CDR3 length: 14 residues. The ends were cut back, 4 bases at V and 7 bases at J, with 15 bases in the middle. Per germline, CDR1 SGHDN and CDR2 FVKESK. The CDR3 DNA reads as TGTGCCAGCAGCCGGTTGGACAGCTTGAATACGCAGTATTTT. It codes for CASSRLDSLNTQYF.

The chain joins TRBV7-9 to TRBJ1-2; D call uncertain. This CDR3 comprises 14 residues. The ends were cut back, 5 bases at V and 6 bases at J, with 16 bases in the middle. CDR1 is SEHNR, CDR2 FQNEAQ, per germline (reference sequence). CDR3: CASSIVEREHGYTF. CDR3 DNA sequence: TGTGCCAGCAGCATAGTAGAACGGGAGCATGGCTACACCTTC.

The genes are TRBV24-1 and TRBJ2-3; D is unresolved. Germline CDR1 is KGHDR and CDR2 is SFDVKD. The CDR3 totals 14 residues. Trimming stripped 5 bases from V and 1 base from J, with 9 bases between. In nucleotides, the CDR3 is TGTGCCACCAGTGCAGTCTCTGGCACAGATACGCAGTATTTT. Protein: CATSAVSGTDTQYF.

V usage is TRBV20-1 and J usage is TRBJ2-7; the match to TRBD1 covers 8 bases. The CDR3 contains 16 residues. V lost 3 bases and J lost 1; bases outside the gene matches: 11. Germline assignment: CDR1 DFQATT and CDR2 SNEGSKA (reference sequence). CDR3 DNA: TGCAGTGCTAGTAATGAGCATGGGACAGGATCCTACGAGCAGTACTTC. Translated: CSASNEHGTGSYEQYF.

The chain uses TRBV4-1 and TRBJ2-2, with 7 bases aligning to TRBD2. V dropped 4 bases and J dropped 6; count of bases not matched to a gene: 8. The CDR3 runs 15 residues. Germline loops: CDR1 MGHRA, CDR2 YSYEKL. The CDR3: CASSLSIAGAGELFF. In DNA form, the CDR3 reads TGCGCCAGCAGCCTAAGTATCGCGGGGGCCGGGGAGCTGTTTTTT.

The genes are TRBV19 and TRBJ2-3; perhaps TRBD2 as D (6 bases). The CDR3 covers 15 residues. With 7 bases removed from V and 2 bases from J, the gap between germline ends came to 16 bases. Germline CDR1 reads LNHDA; CDR2 reads SQIVND (reference sequence). The CDR3 loop is CASTHTSRPTDTQYF. The CDR3 nucleotides are TGTGCCAGTACCCATACTAGCAGACCCACAGATACGCAGTATTTT. The whole variable domain, remainder taken from reference TRBV19 and TRBJ2-3, is DGGITQSPKYLFRKEGQNVTLSCEQNLNHDAMYWYRQDPGQGLRLIYYSQIVNDFQKGDIAEGYSVSREKKESFPLTVTSAQKNPTAFYLCASTHTSRPTDTQYFGPGTRLTVL.

The rearrangement uses TRBV2 and TRBJ1-4; D unclear. V gave up 8 bases and J gave up 2 bases, with 15 bases separating them. The CDR3 length is 15 residues. Per germline, CDR1 SNHLY and CDR2 FYNNEI. The CDR3 DNA follows: TGTGCCAGCCGACTATCGGAGGACACTAATGAAAAACTGTTTTTT. This encodes CASRLSEDTNEKLFF.

The gene calls are TRBV30 and TRBJ2-7, with no clear D. CDR1 and CDR2 from the germline V gene are GTSNPN and SVGIG (reference sequence). The ends were cut back, 2 bases at V and 1 base at J, with 3 bases in the middle. The CDR3 loop spans 11 amino acids. CDR3 nucleotides: TGTGCCTGGAGTCTATCCTACGAGCAGTACTTC. As protein: CAWSLSYEQYF. The full variable domain, its missing parts supplied by reference TRBV30 and TRBJ2-7, is SQTIHQWPATLVQPVGSPLSLECTVEGTSNPNLYWYRQAAGRGLQLLFYSVGIGQISSEVPQNLSASRPQDRQFILSSKKLLLSDSGFYLCAWSLSYEQYFGPGTRLTVT.

This clone was recorded many times. The chain carries TRBV5-1 and TRBJ1-6, with D perhaps matching TRBD1 (6 bases). V dropped 0 bases and J dropped 5 bases, with 9 bases sitting between them. The CDR3 is made up of 15 amino acids. CDR1 is SGHRS, CDR2 YFSETQ, per germline. CDR3 DNA: TGCGCCAGCAGCTTGGGCAGGGGTGATAATTCACCCCTCCACTTT. It codes for CASSLGRGDNSPLHF.

The chain links TRBV5-4 to TRBJ2-1; D is perhaps TRBD2 (7 bases). Germline CDR1 is SGHNT and CDR2 is YYREEE (reference sequence). V lost 3 bases and J lost 4, with 20 bases in between. The CDR3 has 17 residues. CDR3 amino acids: CASSSVGGGPKYNEQFF. The CDR3 DNA reads as TGTGCCAGCAGCTCCGTTGGGGGGGGGCCTAAGTACAATGAGCAGTTCTTC.